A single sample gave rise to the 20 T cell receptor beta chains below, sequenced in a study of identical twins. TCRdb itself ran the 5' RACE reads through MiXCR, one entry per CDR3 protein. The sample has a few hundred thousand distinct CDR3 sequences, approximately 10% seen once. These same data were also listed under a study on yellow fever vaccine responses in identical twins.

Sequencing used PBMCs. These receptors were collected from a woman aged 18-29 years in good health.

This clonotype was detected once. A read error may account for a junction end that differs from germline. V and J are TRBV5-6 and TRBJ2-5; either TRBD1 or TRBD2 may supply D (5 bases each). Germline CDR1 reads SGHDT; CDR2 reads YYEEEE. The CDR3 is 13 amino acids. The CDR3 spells CAISSGTQWSQYF. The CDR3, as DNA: TGTGCCATCAGCTCGGGGACCCAATGGTCCCAGTACTTC.

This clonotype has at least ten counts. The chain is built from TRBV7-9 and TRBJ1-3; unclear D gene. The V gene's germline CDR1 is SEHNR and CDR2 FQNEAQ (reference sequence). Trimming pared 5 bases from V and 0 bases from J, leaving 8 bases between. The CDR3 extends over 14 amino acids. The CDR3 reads CASSPTLSGNTIYF. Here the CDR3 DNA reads TGTGCCAGCAGCCCGACACTCTCTGGAAACACCATATATTTT.

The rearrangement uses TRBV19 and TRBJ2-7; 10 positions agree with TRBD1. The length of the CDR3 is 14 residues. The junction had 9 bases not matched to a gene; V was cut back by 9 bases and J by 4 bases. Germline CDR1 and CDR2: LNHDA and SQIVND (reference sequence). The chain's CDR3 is CASQTGTGAYEQYF. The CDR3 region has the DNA TGTGCCAGCCAGACCGGGACAGGGGCTTACGAGCAGTACTTC.

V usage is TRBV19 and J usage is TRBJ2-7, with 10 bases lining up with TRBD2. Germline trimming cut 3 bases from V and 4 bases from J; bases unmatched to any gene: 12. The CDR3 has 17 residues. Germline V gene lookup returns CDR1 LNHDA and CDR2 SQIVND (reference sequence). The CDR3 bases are TGTGCCAGTAGTATTCGACGTTCTAGCGGGAGTTTATACGAGCAGTACTTC. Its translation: CASSIRRSSGSLYEQYF.

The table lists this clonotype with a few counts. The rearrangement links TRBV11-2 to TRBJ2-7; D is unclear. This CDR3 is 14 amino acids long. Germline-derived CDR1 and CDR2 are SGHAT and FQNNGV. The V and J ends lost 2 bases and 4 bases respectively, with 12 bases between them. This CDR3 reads CASSLQARRYEQYF. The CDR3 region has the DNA TGTGCCAGCAGCTTACAGGCTAGAAGATACGAGCAGTACTTC.

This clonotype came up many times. The CDR3: CASSPVKGGQYF. The CDR3 DNA reads TGTGCCAGCAGCCCAGTTAAGGGAGGGCAGTACTTC. The chain recombines TRBV7-6 with TRBJ2-7, with a possible D match to TRBD2 (6 bases). The length of the CDR3 is 12 residues. The V and J ends lost 5 bases and 9 bases respectively, with 14 bases between them. Germline V CDR1 and CDR2: SGHVS, FNYEAQ.

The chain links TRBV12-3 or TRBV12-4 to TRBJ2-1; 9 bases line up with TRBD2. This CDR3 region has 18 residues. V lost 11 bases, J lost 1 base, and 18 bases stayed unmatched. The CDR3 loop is CAFSLIGGRAGSYNEQFF. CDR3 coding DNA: TGTGCCTTCAGTTTAATAGGCGGGAGGGCCGGTTCCTACAATGAGCAGTTCTTC.

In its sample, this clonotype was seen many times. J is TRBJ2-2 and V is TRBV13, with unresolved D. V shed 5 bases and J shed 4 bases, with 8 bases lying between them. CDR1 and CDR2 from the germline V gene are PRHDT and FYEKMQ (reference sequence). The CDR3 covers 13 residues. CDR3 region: CASSQYSTGELFF. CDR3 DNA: TGTGCCAGCAGCCAGTACAGCACCGGGGAGCTGTTTTTT.

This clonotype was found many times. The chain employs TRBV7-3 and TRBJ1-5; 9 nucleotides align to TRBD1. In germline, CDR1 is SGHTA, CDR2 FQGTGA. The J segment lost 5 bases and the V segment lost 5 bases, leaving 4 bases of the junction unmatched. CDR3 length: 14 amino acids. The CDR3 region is CASSLTGGDQPQHF. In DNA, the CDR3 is TGTGCCAGCAGCCTCACAGGGGGCGATCAGCCCCAGCATTTT.

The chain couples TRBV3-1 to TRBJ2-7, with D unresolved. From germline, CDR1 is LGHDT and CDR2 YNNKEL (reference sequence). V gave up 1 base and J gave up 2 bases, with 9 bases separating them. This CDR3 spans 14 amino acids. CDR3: CASSQVTETYEQYF. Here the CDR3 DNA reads TGTGCCAGCAGCCAAGTGACGGAGACCTACGAGCAGTACTTC.

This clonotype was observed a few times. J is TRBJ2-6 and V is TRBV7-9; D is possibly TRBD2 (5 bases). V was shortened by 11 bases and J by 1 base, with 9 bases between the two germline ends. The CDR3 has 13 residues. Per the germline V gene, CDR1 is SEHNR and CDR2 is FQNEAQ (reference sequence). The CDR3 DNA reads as TGTGCCCCCGAGCGGTCTGGGGCCAACGTCCTGACTTTC. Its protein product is CAPERSGANVLTF.

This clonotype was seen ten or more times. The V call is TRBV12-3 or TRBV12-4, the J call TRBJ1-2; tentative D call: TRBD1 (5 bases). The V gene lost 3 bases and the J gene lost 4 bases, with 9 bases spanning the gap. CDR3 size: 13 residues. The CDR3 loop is CASSLRGGYGYTF. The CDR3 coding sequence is TGTGCCAGCAGTTTGAGGGGTGGCTATGGCTACACCTTC.

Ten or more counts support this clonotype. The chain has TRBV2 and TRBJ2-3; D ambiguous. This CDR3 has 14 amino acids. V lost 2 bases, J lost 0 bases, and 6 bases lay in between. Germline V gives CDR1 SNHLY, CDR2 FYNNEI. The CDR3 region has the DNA TGTGCCAGCAGTGAAAGGCGGAGCACAGATACGCAGTATTTT. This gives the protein CASSERRSTDTQYF. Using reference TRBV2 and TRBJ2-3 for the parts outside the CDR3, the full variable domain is EPEVTQTPSHQVTQMGQEVILRCVPISNHLYFYWYRQILGQKVEFLVSFYNNEISEKSEIFDDQFSVERPDGSNFTLKIRSTKLEDSAMYFCASSERRSTDTQYFGPGTRLTVL.

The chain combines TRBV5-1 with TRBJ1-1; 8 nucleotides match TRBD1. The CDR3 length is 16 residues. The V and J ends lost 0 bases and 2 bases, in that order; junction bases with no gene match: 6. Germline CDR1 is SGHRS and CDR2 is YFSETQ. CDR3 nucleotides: TGCGCCAGCAGCTTGGCCCAGACAGGGGATAACACTGAAGCTTTCTTT. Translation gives CASSLAQTGDNTEAFF.

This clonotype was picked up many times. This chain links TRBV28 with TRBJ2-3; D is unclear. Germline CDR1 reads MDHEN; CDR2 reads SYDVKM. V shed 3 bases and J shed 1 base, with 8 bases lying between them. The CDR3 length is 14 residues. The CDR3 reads CASSFRMGTDTQYF. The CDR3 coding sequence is TGTGCCAGCAGTTTTAGGATGGGCACAGATACGCAGTATTTT.

The CDR3 nucleotides are TGCAGTGTAAGGGGCGCCATCTCGGGCTACACCTTC. As protein: CSVRGAISGYTF. This chain uses TRBV20-1 with TRBJ1-2, with a weak D call TRBD1 (5 bases). The length of the CDR3 is 12 residues. From germline, CDR1 is DFQATT and CDR2 SNEGSKA (reference sequence). The V end was cut by 7 bases, the J end by 8 bases, with 17 bases between.

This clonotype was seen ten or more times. The DNA of the CDR3 is TGTGCCAGCAGCTTTAACCGAGGAACAGCCAAAAACATTCAGTACTTC. It yields the protein CASSFNRGTAKNIQYF. The V gene is TRBV11-2, the J gene TRBJ2-4; D is unclear. V lost 3 bases and J lost 0, with 12 bases in between. CDR1 is SGHAT and CDR2 is FQNNGV in the germline V gene. The CDR3 spans 16 residues.

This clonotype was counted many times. CDR3 coding DNA: TGCGCCAGCAGCTTGGGTACTGCTGGGGCCAACGTCCTGACTTTC. This encodes CASSLGTAGANVLTF. The V gene is TRBV5-1, the J gene TRBJ2-6; D gene unclear. The CDR3 is 15 amino acids. Between the trimmed V and J ends, which lost 0 bases and 2 bases, there was a span of 6 bases. CDR1 and CDR2 from the germline V gene are SGHRS and YFSETQ.

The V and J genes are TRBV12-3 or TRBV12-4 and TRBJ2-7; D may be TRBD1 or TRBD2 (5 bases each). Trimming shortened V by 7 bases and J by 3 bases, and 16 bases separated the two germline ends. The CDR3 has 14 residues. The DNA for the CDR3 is TGTGCCAGCACCAATGCCGGGACCTACTACGAGCAGTACTTC. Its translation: CASTNAGTYYEQYF.

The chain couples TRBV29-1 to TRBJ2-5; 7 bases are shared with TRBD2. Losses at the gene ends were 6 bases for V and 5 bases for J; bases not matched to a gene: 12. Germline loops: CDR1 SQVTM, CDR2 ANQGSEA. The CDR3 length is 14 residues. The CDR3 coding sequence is TGCAGCGTAGGGAGGACGCGGGGGACTGAGACCCAGTACTTC. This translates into CSVGRTRGTETQYF. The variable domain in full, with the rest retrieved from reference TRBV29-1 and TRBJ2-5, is SAVISQKPSRDICQRGTSLTIQCQVDSQVTMMFWYRQQPGQSLTLIATANQGSEATYESGFVIDKFPISRPNLTFSTLTVSNMSPEDSSIYLCSVGRTRGTETQYFGPGTRLLVL.